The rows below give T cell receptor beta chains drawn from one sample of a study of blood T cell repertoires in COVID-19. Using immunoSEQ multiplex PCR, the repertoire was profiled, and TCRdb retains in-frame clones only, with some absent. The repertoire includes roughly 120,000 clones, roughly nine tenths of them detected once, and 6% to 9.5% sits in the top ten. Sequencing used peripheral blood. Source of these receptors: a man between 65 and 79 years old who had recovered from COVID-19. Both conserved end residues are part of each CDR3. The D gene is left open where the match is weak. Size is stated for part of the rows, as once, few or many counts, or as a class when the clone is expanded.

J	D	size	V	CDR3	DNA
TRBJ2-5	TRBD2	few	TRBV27	CASSLLAGGRTQYF	TGTGCCAGCAGTTTACTAGCGGGGGGTCGGACCCAGTACTTC
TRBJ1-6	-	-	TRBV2	CASRGAKGKAPIDSPLHF	TGTGCCAGCAGGGGGGCGAAGGGGAAGGCGCCGATTGATTCACCCCTCCACTTT
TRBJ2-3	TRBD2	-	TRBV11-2	CASSLVPTTSTLYF	TGTGCCAGCAGCTTAGTCCCGACGACTAGCACCCTTTATTTT
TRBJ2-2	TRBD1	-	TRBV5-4	CASRGQGRTGELFF	TGTGCCAGCCGAGGACAGGGCCGGACCGGGGAGCTGTTTTTT
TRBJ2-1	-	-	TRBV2	CASKPQGPGPYNEQFF	TGTGCCAGCAAACCCCAGGGGCCGGGACCGTACAATGAGCAGTTCTTC
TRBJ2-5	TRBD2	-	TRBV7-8	CASSRLAGGETQYF	TGTGCCAGCAGTCGCCTGGCGGGGGGAGAGACCCAGTACTTC
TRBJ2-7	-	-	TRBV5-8	CASSLARRVHEQYF	TGTGCCAGCAGCTTGGCCAGGAGGGTCCATGAGCAGTACTTC
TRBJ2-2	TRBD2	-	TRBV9	CASSVESSGGTGELFF	TGTGCCAGCAGCGTAGAAAGTAGCGGGGGCACCGGGGAGCTGTTTTTT
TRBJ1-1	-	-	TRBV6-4	CASSDRVNTEAFF	TGTGCCAGCAGTGATCGAGTAAACACTGAAGCTTTCTTT
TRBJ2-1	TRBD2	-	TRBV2	CASRRLAGSYNEQFF	TGTGCCAGCAGACGACTAGCGGGGTCCTACAATGAGCAGTTCTTC
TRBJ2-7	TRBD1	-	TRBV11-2	CASSRTGPEQYF	TGTGCCAGCAGCAGGACAGGGCCAGAGCAGTACTTC
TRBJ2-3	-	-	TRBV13	CASSLGGGRGTDTQYF	TGTGCCAGCAGTTTAGGGGGAGGGCGGGGCACAGATACGCAGTATTTT
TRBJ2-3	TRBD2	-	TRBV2	CASSFPRLAGGPNTQYF	TGTGCCAGCAGTTTCCCCCGACTAGCGGGGGGGCCTAATACGCAGTATTTT
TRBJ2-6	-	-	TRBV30	CAGDTLRANVLTF	TGTGCCGGGGACACCCTCAGGGCCAACGTCCTGACTTTC
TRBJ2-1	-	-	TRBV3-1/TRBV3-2	CASSQEDIGAGSAYEQFF	TGTGCCAGCAGCCAAGAGGATATTGGGGCAGGGTCAGCGTATGAGCAGTTCTTC
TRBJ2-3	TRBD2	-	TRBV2	CASTVRAGGPTDTQYF	TGTGCCAGCACCGTACGAGCGGGGGGCCCCACAGATACGCAGTATTTT
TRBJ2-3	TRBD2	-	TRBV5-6	CASSPLAGSTDTQYF	TGTGCCAGCAGCCCCTTAGCGGGAAGCACAGATACGCAGTATTTT
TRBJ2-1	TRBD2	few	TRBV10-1	CASSESRAGGNNEQFF	TGCGCCAGCAGTGAGTCACGAGCGGGGGGGAACAATGAGCAGTTCTTC
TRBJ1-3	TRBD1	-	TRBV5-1	CASSLTGGTGNTIYF	TGCGCCAGCAGCTTGACAGGGGGGACAGGAAACACCATATATTTT
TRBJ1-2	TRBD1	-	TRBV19	CASSFRTGNGYTF	TGTGCCAGTAGTTTTAGGACAGGGAATGGCTACACCTTC
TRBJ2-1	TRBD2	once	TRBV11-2	CASSLGASGSASYNEQFF	TGTGCCAGCAGCTTAGGAGCTAGCGGGTCAGCCTCCTACAATGAGCAGTTCTTC
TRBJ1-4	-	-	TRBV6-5	CASSDWGGHEKLFF	TGTGCCAGCAGCGACTGGGGGGGGCATGAAAAACTGTTTTTT
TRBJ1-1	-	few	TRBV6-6	CASNFPQGLNTEAFF	TGTGCCAGCAACTTCCCTCAGGGATTGAACACTGAAGCTTTCTTT
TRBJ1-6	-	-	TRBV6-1	CASSEATGINSPLHF	TGTGCCAGCAGTGAAGCGACGGGTATAAATTCACCCCTCCACTTT
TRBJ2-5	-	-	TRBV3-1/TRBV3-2	CASSQDLFGGGEETQYF	TGTGCCAGCAGCCAAGATCTTTTTGGAGGGGGCGAAGAGACCCAGTACTTC
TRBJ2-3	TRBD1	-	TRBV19	CASSIHWSRGQGDTQYF	TGTGCCAGTAGTATCCATTGGTCGAGGGGGCAGGGAGATACGCAGTATTTT
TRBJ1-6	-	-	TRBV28	CASSARGEPLHF	TGTGCCAGCAGTGCCCGGGGGGAGCCCCTCCACTTT
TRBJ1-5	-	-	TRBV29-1	CSVATQVNQPQHF	TGCAGCGTTGCGACACAAGTCAATCAGCCCCAGCATTTT
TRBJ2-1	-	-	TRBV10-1	CASRDREGYNEQFF	TGCGCCAGCAGGGACAGGGAGGGTTACAATGAGCAGTTCTTC
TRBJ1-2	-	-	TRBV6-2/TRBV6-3	CASSRFRQDNYGYTF	TGTGCCAGCAGTAGATTCCGACAGGATAACTATGGCTACACCTTC
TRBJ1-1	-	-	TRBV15	CATSRDRAGMWVNTEAFF	TGTGCCACCAGCAGAGATCGGGCGGGCATGTGGGTAAACACTGAAGCTTTCTTT
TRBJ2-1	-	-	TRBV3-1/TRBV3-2	CASSQDLRENEQFF	TGTGCCAGCAGCCAAGATTTGCGAGAGAATGAGCAGTTCTTC
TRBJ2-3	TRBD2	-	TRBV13	CASSFQAGEGADTQYF	TGTGCCAGCAGCTTCCAAGCGGGAGAAGGTGCAGATACGCAGTATTTT
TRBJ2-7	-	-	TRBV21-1	CASSTRGPFEQYF	TGTGCCAGCAGCACCAGGGGCCCATTCGAGCAGTACTTC
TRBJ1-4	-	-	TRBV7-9	CASSSSDTGTNEKLFF	TGTGCCAGCAGCTCTAGCGACACGGGGACTAATGAAAAACTGTTTTTT
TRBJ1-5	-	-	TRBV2	CASSAARGAQPQHF	TGTGCCAGCAGTGCCGCAAGGGGCGCTCAGCCCCAGCATTTT
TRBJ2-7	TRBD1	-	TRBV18	CASSQYRGEQYF	TGTGCCAGCTCACAGTACAGGGGCGAGCAGTACTTC
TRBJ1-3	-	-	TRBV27	CASSLAGVSGNTIYF	TGTGCCAGCAGTTTAGCGGGGGTCTCTGGAAACACCATATATTTT
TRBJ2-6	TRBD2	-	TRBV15	CATSRGGFSGANVLTF	TGTGCCACCAGCAGGGGGGGGTTCTCTGGGGCCAACGTCCTGACTTTC
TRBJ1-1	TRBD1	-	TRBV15	CATSLRGQGKGATEAFF	TGTGCCACCAGCTTAAGGGGCCAGGGGAAGGGGGCCACTGAAGCTTTCTTT
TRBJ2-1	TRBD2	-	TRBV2	CASSESGGTYNEQFF	TGTGCCAGCAGTGAAAGCGGGGGAACCTACAATGAGCAGTTCTTC
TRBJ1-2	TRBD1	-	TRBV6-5	CASRQTGSNGYTF	TGTGCCAGCAGGCAGACAGGGTCGAATGGCTACACCTTC
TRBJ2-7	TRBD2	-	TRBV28	CASRTSGGSVGEQYF	TGTGCCAGCAGGACTAGCGGGGGGAGCGTGGGGGAGCAGTACTTC
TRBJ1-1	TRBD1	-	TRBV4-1	CASSQHADRDSTEAFF	TGCGCCAGCAGCCAACACGCGGACAGGGACAGCACTGAAGCTTTCTTT
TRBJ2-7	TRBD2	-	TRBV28	CASSSGLAGVIEQYF	TGTGCCAGCAGTTCGGGACTAGCGGGAGTGATCGAGCAGTACTTC
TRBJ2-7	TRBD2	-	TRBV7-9	CASSHKPGLAGVKEQYF	TGTGCCAGCAGCCATAAGCCGGGACTAGCGGGAGTGAAGGAGCAGTACTTC
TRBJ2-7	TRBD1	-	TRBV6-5	CASSPGGGQPYEQYF	TGTGCCAGCAGTCCAGGGGGTGGACAGCCCTACGAGCAGTACTTC